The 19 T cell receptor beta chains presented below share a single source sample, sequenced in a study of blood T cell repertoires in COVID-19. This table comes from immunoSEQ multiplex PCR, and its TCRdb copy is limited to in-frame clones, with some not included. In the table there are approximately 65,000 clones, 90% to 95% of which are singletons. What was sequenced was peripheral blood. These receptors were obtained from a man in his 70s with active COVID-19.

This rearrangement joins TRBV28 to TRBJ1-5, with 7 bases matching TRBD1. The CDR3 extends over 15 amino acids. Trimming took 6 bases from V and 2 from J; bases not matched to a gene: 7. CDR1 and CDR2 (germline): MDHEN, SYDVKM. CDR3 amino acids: CASRTSGTGNQPQHF. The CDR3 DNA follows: TGTGCCAGCAGAACCTCCGGGACAGGCAATCAGCCCCAGCATTTT.

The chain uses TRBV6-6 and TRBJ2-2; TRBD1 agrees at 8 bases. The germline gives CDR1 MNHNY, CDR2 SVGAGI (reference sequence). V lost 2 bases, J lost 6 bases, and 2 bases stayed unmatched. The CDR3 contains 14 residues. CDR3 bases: TGTGCCAGCAGTTACAACAGGGGGTCCGGGGAGCTGTTTTTT. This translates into CASSYNRGSGELFF.

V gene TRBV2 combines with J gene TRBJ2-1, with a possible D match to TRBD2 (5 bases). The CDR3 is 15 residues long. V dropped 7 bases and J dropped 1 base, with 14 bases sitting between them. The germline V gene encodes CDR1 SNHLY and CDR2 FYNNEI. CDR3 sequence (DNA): TGTGCCAGCATCCGAGGACTTCAATCCTACAATGAGCAGTTCTTC. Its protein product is CASIRGLQSYNEQFF.

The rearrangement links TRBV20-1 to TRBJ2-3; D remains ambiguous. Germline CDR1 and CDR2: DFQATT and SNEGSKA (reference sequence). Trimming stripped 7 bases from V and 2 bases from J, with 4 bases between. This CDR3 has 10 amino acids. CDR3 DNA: TGCAGTGGTAACACAGATACGCAGTATTTT. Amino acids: CSGNTDTQYF.

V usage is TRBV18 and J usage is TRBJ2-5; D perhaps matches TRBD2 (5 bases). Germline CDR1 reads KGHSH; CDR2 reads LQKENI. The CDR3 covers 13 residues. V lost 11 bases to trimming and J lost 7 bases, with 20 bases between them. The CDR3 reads CASTSKPAVTQYF. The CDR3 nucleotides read TGTGCCTCCACATCGAAGCCAGCGGTGACCCAGTACTTC.

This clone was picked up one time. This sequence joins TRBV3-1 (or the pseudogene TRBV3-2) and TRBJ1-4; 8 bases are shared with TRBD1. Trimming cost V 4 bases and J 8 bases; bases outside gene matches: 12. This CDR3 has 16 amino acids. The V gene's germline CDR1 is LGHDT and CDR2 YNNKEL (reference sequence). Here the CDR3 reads CASSLRTQGASEKLFF. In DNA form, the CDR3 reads TGTGCCAGCAGCCTTCGTACCCAGGGGGCGTCCGAAAAACTGTTTTTT.

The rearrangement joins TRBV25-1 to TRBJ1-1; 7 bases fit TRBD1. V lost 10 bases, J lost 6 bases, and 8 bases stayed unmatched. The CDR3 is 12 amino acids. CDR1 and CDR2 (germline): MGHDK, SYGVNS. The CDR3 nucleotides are TGTGCCACAAGGGACAGTTCAGCTGAAGCTTTCTTT. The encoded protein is CATRDSSAEAFF.

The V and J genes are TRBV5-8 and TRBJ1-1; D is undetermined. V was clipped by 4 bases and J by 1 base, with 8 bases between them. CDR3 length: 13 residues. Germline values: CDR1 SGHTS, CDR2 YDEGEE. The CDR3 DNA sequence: TGTGCCAGCAGCCGCCAGGAGAACACTGAAGCTTTCTTT. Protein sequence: CASSRQENTEAFF.

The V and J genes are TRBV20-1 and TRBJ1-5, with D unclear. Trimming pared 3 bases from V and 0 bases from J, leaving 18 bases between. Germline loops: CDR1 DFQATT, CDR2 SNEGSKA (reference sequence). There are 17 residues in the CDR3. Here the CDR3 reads CSASGHAVTDSNQPQHF. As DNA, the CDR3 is TGCAGTGCTAGTGGCCACGCGGTCACCGATAGCAATCAGCCCCAGCATTTT.

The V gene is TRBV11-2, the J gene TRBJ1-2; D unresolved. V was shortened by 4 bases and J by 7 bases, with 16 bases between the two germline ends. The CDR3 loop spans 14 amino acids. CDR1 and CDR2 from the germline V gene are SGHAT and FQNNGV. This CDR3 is CASSSLYGLGGYTF. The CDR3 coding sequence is TGTGCCAGCAGCTCTCTCTATGGCCTAGGTGGCTACACCTTC.

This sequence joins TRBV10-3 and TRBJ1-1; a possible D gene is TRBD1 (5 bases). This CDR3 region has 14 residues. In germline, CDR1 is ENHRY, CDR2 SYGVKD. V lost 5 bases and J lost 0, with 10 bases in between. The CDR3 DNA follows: TGTGCCATCAGTTCCGGGGGATTGAACACTGAAGCTTTCTTT. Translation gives CAISSGGLNTEAFF.

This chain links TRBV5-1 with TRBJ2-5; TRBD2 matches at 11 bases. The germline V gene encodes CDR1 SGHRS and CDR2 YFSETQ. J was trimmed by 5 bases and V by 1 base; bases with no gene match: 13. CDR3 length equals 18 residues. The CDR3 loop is CASSLLSVVAGGYETQYF. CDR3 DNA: TGCGCCAGCAGCTTGTTATCCGTGGTAGCGGGGGGGTACGAGACCCAGTACTTC.

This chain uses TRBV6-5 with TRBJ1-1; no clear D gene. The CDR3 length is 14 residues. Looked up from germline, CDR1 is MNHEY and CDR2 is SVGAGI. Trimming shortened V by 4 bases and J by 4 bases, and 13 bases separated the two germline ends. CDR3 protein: CASSFEGRGTEAFF. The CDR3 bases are TGTGCCAGCAGTTTTGAAGGACGGGGCACTGAAGCTTTCTTT.

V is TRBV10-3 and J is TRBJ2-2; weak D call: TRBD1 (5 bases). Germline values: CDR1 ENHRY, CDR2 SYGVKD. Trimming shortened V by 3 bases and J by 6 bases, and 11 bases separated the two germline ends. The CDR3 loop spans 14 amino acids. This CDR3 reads CAISDLFRAGELFF. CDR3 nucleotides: TGTGCCATCAGTGACCTCTTCAGGGCCGGGGAGCTGTTTTTT.

The CDR3 DNA is TGTGCCAGCAGCTTAATGGTATTGGGCTCTGGTGGTGGATCCCAGTACTTC. It specifies CASSLMVLGSGGGSQYF. This chain links TRBV11-2 with TRBJ2-5; D not resolved. Germline values: CDR1 SGHAT, CDR2 FQNNGV. Trimming removed 2 bases at V and 9 bases at J, with 25 bases between. The CDR3 spans 17 residues.

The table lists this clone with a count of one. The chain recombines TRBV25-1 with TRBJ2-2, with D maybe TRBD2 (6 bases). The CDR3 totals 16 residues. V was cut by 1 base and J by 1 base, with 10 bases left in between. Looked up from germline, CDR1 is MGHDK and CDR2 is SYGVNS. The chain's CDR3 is CASSEFTGGNTGELFF. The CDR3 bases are TGTGCCAGCAGTGAATTTACCGGGGGGAACACCGGGGAGCTGTTTTTT.

The CDR3 protein is CASSYNTGDLEQYV. The CDR3 DNA follows: TGTGCCAGCAGTTACAATACAGGGGACCTCGAGCAGTACGTC. The chain couples TRBV6-6 to TRBJ2-7; 7 bases map to TRBD1. The CDR3 is 14 residues long. V was clipped by 2 bases and J by 6 bases; unmatched bases: 7. CDR1 and CDR2 (germline): MNHNY, SVGAGI (reference sequence).

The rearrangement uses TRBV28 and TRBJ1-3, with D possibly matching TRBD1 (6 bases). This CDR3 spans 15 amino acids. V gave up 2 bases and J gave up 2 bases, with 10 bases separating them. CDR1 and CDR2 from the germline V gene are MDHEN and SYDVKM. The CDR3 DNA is TGTGCCAGCAGTTTAACCCGGACAGCTGGAAACACCATATATTTT. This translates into CASSLTRTAGNTIYF.

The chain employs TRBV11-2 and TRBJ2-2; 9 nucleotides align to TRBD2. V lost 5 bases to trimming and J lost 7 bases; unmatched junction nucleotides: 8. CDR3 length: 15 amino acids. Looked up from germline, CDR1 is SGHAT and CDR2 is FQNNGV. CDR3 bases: TGTGCCAGCAGCCTGGCCCTAGCGGGGAACGGGGAGCTGTTTTTT. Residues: CASSLALAGNGELFF.